This section outlines one T cell receptor beta chain sequence together with its context. Its antigen remains unidentified. Qualities for individual bases were not recorded, and no much larger clone is one base off. Using the deep immunoSEQ assay, TCR CDR3 regions were amplified from genomic DNA by multiplex PCR. Extracted genomic DNA from each cell subset was distributed evenly across all wells of several immunoSEQ 96-well plates, and each plate was treated as a replicate. Each replicate PCR for unsorted PBMC received roughly 300 ng genomic DNA, equal to 30,000 to 35,000 T cell genomes. Genomic DNA from unsorted PBMC was sequenced over ten immunoSEQ deep assay plates. Purified libraries were quantified with a Qubit 3.0 fluorometer, sized on a Bioanalyzer 2100, and re-quantified with the KAPA Library Quantification kit. Each immunoSEQ 96-well plate was sequenced on its own single-read 150-cycle Illumina NextSeq 550 flow cell. For the original study's pipeline: Because the immunoSEQ output held only junctional sequences and lacked quality scores, the filtering could not match the filtering applied to full-length reads. To assign V/J genes and CDR3, sequences were annotated using PyIR, a Python wrapper for IgBLAST v1.9, with IMGT germline references. Any read was removed if the V/J assignment was weak (E-value above 1e-6), the CDR3 was missing, or the read contained stop codons, out-of-frame junctions, or ambiguous translated residues. V3J clonotypes were defined by identical inferred V gene, J gene, and CDR3 amino acid sequence. The percentage overlap between two repertoires was calculated by dividing the number of shared unique clonotypes by the size of the smaller repertoire. RTK rarefaction, the Chao1 estimator, and Recon v2.1 estimates of unobserved clonotypes were used to assess repertoire richness. This immuneACCESS table, as held by TCRdb, lists in-frame sequences with V and J called but not all clones. Of the missing ones, under half trace to an unresolved V gene in checked studies; the others have no known cause. V and J calls and clone size are as listed in that table; D and trimming were resolved from the DNA. This sample holds about 600,000 clones; around 78% were observed only once. Approximately 12% of the sample rests with the top ten.

From a lookup of the germline V gene, CDR1 and CDR2 are SGHTA and FQGNSA. V and J are truncated by 1 base and 3 bases respectively, leaving an intervening sequence of 6 bases. The CDR3 sequence holds 14 residues, the cysteine and phenylalanine included. The only DNA kept is the CDR3, 42 bases in frame from the first base. This sample stems from a study of shared clonotypes between healthy human individuals (dated by TCRdb to about 2020). Study-wide context: A few men and a couple of women, aged 18 to 49 years, made up the cohort. To estimate repertoire size and how much clonotype sharing occurs between individuals, the study deeply sequenced the blood TCR repertoires of about five healthy adults. To increase sequencing depth and limit assay-specific biases, TCR repertoire library preparation and sequencing were carried out by different laboratories using diverse techniques. Each donor's leukapheresis produced roughly between roughly 0.94 and 9.5 billion PBMCs. The paper as a whole reports these results and caveats: Based on pairwise subsampling, the degree of clonotype sharing among donors was expected to be affected by sequencing depth. Because the study included a small number of donors, the genetic and exposure-history diversity represented was limited. Sampling was restricted to blood, and TCR repertoires in tissues likely differ from the TCR repertoires found in blood.

Healthy HIV-negative adults with no recently reported acute infections or vaccinations were included as donors. Only Caucasian adults living in Nashville, Tennessee, USA were represented among the donors. For unsorted samples, about 90 million PBMCs were counted and genomic DNA was extracted with the QIAamp DNA Blood Mini kit. Blood was obtained by leukapheresis, after which PBMCs were separated by Ficoll-Histopaque density gradient centrifugation and cryopreserved in liquid nitrogen vapor phase. The V and J segments used are TRBV7-2 and TRBJ2-2; no D gene call is confident. The sequence derives from a woman between 40 and 55 years old in good health. Some clones in this sample may be carry-over from other donors' samples. The specimen sequenced was PBMCs. The CDR3 protein sequence reads: CASSLVRDTGELFF. Read as DNA, the sequence is TGTGCCAGCAGCTTAGTAAGGGACACCGGGGAGCTGTTTTTT. Beyond the CDR3, the reference TRBV7-2 and TRBJ2-2 genes provide the residues; the full variable domain reads: GAGVSQSPSNKVTEKGKDVELRCDPISGHTALYWYRQSLGQGLEFLIYFQGNSAPDKSGLPSDRFSAERTGGSVSTLTIQRTQQEDSAVYLCASSLVRDTGELFFGEGSRLTVL.